This is a list of T cell receptor beta chains from one sample in a study of CD8+ T cells in alopecia areata. Here immunoSEQ multiplex PCR was the method, and the copy in TCRdb shows in-frame clones only, minus some. The data show about 90,000 clones, around 44% seen once. The sequencing here drew on CD8+ T cells sorted from blood, taken at week 24, from a patient treated with tofacitinib. These receptors were taken from a human donor with alopecia areata. CDR3s include the opening cysteine and the closing phenylalanine or tryptophan. The order of the fields is V gene, D gene, J gene, clone size, CDR3 protein, CDR3 DNA. D genes are given only for firm matches. Expanded clones get a size class; other rows say once, few or many, or leave the size out.

>TRBV7-9|.|TRBJ2-1|few
CASSPQVGEDEQFF
TGTGCCAGCAGCCCTCAAGTGGGGGAGGATGAGCAGTTCTTC
>TRBV2|TRBD2|TRBJ2-7|.
CASSVGTSGDPYEQYF
TGTGCCAGCAGTGTGGGGACTAGCGGAGATCCCTACGAGCAGTACTTC
>TRBV5-4|.|TRBJ2-1|.
CASSFLYRDSEQFF
TGTGCCAGCAGCTTCCTGTACAGGGATAGTGAGCAGTTCTTC
>TRBV11-2|.|TRBJ2-5|few
CASSRGLETQYF
TGTGCCAGCAGCCGAGGGTTAGAGACCCAGTACTTC
>TRBV30|.|TRBJ2-1|few
CAWSAAYNEQFF
TGTGCCTGGAGTGCTGCCTACAATGAGCAGTTCTTC
>TRBV6-6|TRBD2|TRBJ2-7|.
CASSYGAGGIYEQYF
TGTGCCAGCAGTTACGGAGCGGGAGGGATCTACGAGCAGTACTTC
>TRBV29-1|TRBD2|TRBJ2-1|.
CSVMGLAGSNEQFF
TGCAGCGTCATGGGACTAGCGGGATCGAATGAGCAGTTCTTC
>TRBV6-1|.|TRBJ1-1|.
CASPGQPPQAFF
TGTGCCAGCCCCGGACAGCCGCCCCAAGCTTTCTTT
>TRBV7-2|TRBD1|TRBJ2-7|few
CASSPRAGGHEQYF
TGTGCCAGCAGCCCCCGGGCAGGGGGCCACGAGCAGTACTTC
>TRBV25-1|.|TRBJ1-1|.
CASTYGGGTEAFF
TGTGCCAGCACCTACGGGGGGGGGACTGAAGCTTTCTTT
>TRBV28|TRBD1|TRBJ2-7|few
CASSFPGQNVYEQYF
TGTGCCAGCAGTTTCCCGGGACAGAACGTCTACGAGCAGTACTTC